Each of the 13 T cell receptor beta chains below was sequenced from the same sample in a study of shared clonotypes between healthy human individuals. The repertoire was sequenced with immunoSEQ multiplex PCR; TCRdb's copy has only in-frame clones and lacks some. The table lists fewer than 1.6 million clones, 97% to 99% of them singletons, with about 0.35% in the top ten. Sequencing input: naive CD4+ T cells sorted from blood. Subset noted: CD45RA+ positively selected. The receptors originated from a man aged 25 to 40 in good health.

The chain has TRBV29-1 and TRBJ2-5; the D is unclear. V shed 0 bases and J shed 7 bases, with 12 bases lying between them. Germline V lookup: CDR1 SQVTM, CDR2 ANQGSEA. The CDR3 is 13 amino acids. CDR3: CSVEDPERWTQYF. DNA of the CDR3: TGCAGCGTTGAAGACCCTGAAAGATGGACCCAGTACTTC.

This clone was counted once. V and J are TRBV5-1 and TRBJ2-4; 8 nucleotides match TRBD1. J was trimmed by 3 bases and V by 3 bases; bases with no gene match: 2. This CDR3 has 14 amino acids. CDR1 is SGHRS and CDR2 is YFSETQ in the germline V gene. The CDR3 reads CASSWTGNKNIQYF. DNA for the CDR3: TGCGCCAGCAGCTGGACAGGGAACAAAAACATTCAGTACTTC.

CDR3 bases: TGTGCCAGCAGCGTCGGGACAGGGTTGTACTCGCAGTACTTC. Translation: CASSVGTGLYSQYF. The chain carries TRBV11-2 and TRBJ2-7; 9 nucleotides match TRBD1. V was pared by 5 bases and J by 9 bases, with 11 bases of the junction left unmatched. The germline gives CDR1 SGHAT, CDR2 FQNNGV. This CDR3 spans 14 amino acids.

The V call is TRBV6-6, the J call TRBJ2-1, with D possibly being TRBD1 (6 bases). The length of the CDR3 is 14 residues. CDR1 and CDR2 from the germline V gene are MNHNY and SVGAGI (reference sequence). Deletions cut 5 bases from V and 7 bases from J, with 15 bases between. CDR3 sequence: CASSPPGELNEQFF. CDR3 sequence (DNA): TGTGCCAGCAGTCCACCAGGGGAACTTAATGAGCAGTTCTTC.

The genes are TRBV6-6 and TRBJ1-3; D is unclear. This CDR3 region has 13 residues. V lost 4 bases and J 4 bases, leaving 8 bases between the germline ends. Germline CDR1 and CDR2: MNHNY and SVGAGI (reference sequence). Written as DNA, the CDR3 is TGTGCCAGCAGTTCATGGCCCGGAAACACCATATATTTT. Amino acid sequence: CASSSWPGNTIYF.

The rearrangement uses TRBV6-5 and TRBJ2-3, with no clear D. The CDR3 consists of 15 residues. Trimming took off 5 bases at V and 4 bases at J, with 16 bases between the two ends. Germline V gene sequence: CDR1 MNHEY, CDR2 SVGAGI. CDR3 sequence: CASSTRRMGPDTQYF. In nucleotides, the CDR3 is TGTGCCAGCAGTACCCGACGCATGGGCCCAGATACGCAGTATTTT.

Of note for this clone: Other DNA sequences from this sample encode an identical CDR3 as well. CDR3 region: CASSLGGTGELFF. The CDR3 bases are TGTGCCAGCAGCTTAGGGGGCACCGGGGAGCTGTTTTTT. This rearrangement joins TRBV7-6 to TRBJ2-2; D is unclear. Germline values: CDR1 SGHVS, CDR2 FNYEAQ. CDR3 length equals 13 residues. Trimming cost V 1 base and J 4 bases, with 4 bases left between them.

This chain joins TRBV18 and TRBJ2-2; 9 bases map to TRBD1. The CDR3 has 15 amino acids. Germline values: CDR1 KGHSH, CDR2 LQKENI. Trimming cost V 6 bases and J 4 bases; bases outside gene matches: 6. As DNA, the CDR3 is TGTGCCAGCTCGCGGGACAGGGACCCCACCGGGGAGCTGTTTTTT. Translated: CASSRDRDPTGELFF.

The rearrangement joins TRBV11-2 to TRBJ2-1, with a tentative D call TRBD2 (5 bases). This CDR3 region has 15 residues. CDR1 is SGHAT and CDR2 is FQNNGV in the germline V gene. V was cut by 7 bases and J by 0 bases, with 13 bases left in between. CDR3 bases: TGTGCCAGCACCCCGACTATTGGCTCCTACAATGAGCAGTTCTTC. Residues: CASTPTIGSYNEQFF.

The chain joins TRBV27 to TRBJ2-2, with 9 bases that match TRBD1. The CDR3 runs to 15 residues. Per the germline V gene, CDR1 is MNHEY and CDR2 is SMNVEV (reference sequence). Losses at the gene ends were 6 bases for V and 6 bases for J; bases not matched to a gene: 8. The CDR3: CASSQQGAFSGELFF. The CDR3 nucleotides are TGTGCCAGCAGCCAACAGGGGGCATTTTCCGGGGAGCTGTTTTTT.

As DNA, the CDR3 is TGTGCCAGTAGAAAAACAGGGACGGGTCAGCCCCAGCATTTT. Translating it yields CASRKTGTGQPQHF. This rearrangement joins TRBV19 to TRBJ1-5, with a possible D match to TRBD1 (6 bases). V lost 6 bases and J 6 bases, leaving 15 bases between the germline ends. CDR3 size: 14 residues. Germline V CDR1 and CDR2: LNHDA, SQIVND (reference sequence).

The chain recombines TRBV14 with TRBJ2-7; the match to TRBD1 covers 10 bases. The V and J ends lost 0 bases and 3 bases, in that order; junction bases with no gene match: 14. The CDR3 spans 19 residues. Looked up from germline, CDR1 is SGHDN and CDR2 is FVKESK. CDR3 DNA: TGTGCCAGCAGCCAAGAGGGACAGGGGATTTCCGGGGCGAGCTACGAGCAGTACTTC. Protein sequence: CASSQEGQGISGASYEQYF. The variable domain in full, with the rest retrieved from reference TRBV14 and TRBJ2-7, is EAGVTQFPSHSVIEKGQTVTLRCDPISGHDNLYWYRRVMGKEIKFLLHFVKESKQDESGMPNNRFLAERTGGTYSTLKVQPAELEDSGVYFCASSQEGQGISGASYEQYFGPGTRLTVT.

J is TRBJ2-7 and V is TRBV28, with 9 bases identical to TRBD2. The CDR3 consists of 15 residues. Germline trimming cut 4 bases from V and 0 bases from J; bases unmatched to any gene: 4. From germline, CDR1 is MDHEN and CDR2 SYDVKM. The CDR3 is CASSWAGGGSYEQYF. In DNA, the CDR3 is TGTGCCAGCAGTTGGGCGGGAGGGGGCTCCTACGAGCAGTACTTC.